Listed below are T cell receptor beta chains from one sample, sequenced in a study of CD8 T cells in ankylosing spondylitis. One entry per CDR3 protein results from TCRdb running MiXCR on the 5' RACE reads. This sample has fewer than 550,000 distinct CDR3 sequences, with about 5.2% found just once. Sequenced input: blood, either unsorted or a sorted T cell fraction (not recorded which). Receptors originate from a male donor with ankylosing spondylitis. CDR3s include the opening cysteine and the closing phenylalanine or tryptophan. Each record gives: D gene, clone size, V gene, J gene, CDR3 DNA, CDR3 protein. The D gene is left open where the match is weak. The size entry is marked missing in some rows and otherwise reads once, few, many or a size class.

NA	many	TRBV7-8	TRBJ2-7	TGTGCCAGCAGCTTGGAGGGATTTCTGTCCTACGAGCAGTACTTC	CASSLEGFLSYEQYF
NA	many	TRBV10-3	TRBJ1-1	TGTGCCATCAGTGAGCTTGGAAACAGGTCATACATGAACACTGAAGCTTTCTTT	CAISELGNRSYMNTEAFF
TRBD1	NA	TRBV7-8	TRBJ2-6	TGTGCCAGCAGCCCTTATCGGGACAGGACTTCTGGGGCCAACGTCCTGACTTTC	CASSPYRDRTSGANVLTF
NA	many	TRBV4-2	TRBJ1-2	TGTGCCAGCAGCCAAGTTAATTCCAACTATGGCTACACCTTC	CASSQVNSNYGYTF
NA	many	TRBV29-1	TRBJ1-2	TGCAGCGTTGAAGATCTTGGCAGGGGCCCCATGGGCTACACCTTC	CSVEDLGRGPMGYTF
TRBD1	many	TRBV4-2	TRBJ1-2	TGTGCCAGCAGCCAAATGCCCCGACAGGGGGCGGGTGGCTACACCTTC	CASSQMPRQGAGGYTF
TRBD1	NA	TRBV7-2	TRBJ1-2	TGTGCCAGCAGGTGGACAGGGGACTATGGCTACACCTTC	CASRWTGDYGYTF
TRBD2	many	TRBV29-1	TRBJ2-1	TGCAGCGTGGTATCTAGCGGGGATGAGCAGTTCTTC	CSVVSSGDEQFF
NA	few	TRBV10-2	TRBJ2-7	TGCGCCAGCAGTGAAGTAGACGGGGAGGACGAGCAGTACTTC	CASSEVDGEDEQYF
TRBD2	NA	TRBV11-2	TRBJ2-7	TGTGCCAGCAGCTTCATTGGACTAGCGTCCTACGAGCAGTACTTC	CASSFIGLASYEQYF
NA	many	TRBV7-9	TRBJ2-2	TGTGCCCCGGTGCGGTTCACCGGGGAGCTGTTTTTT	CAPVRFTGELFF
NA	NA	TRBV15	TRBJ1-1	TGTGCCACCAGCAGGATCCTAGGGGCCCCCACTGAAGCTTTCTTT	CATSRILGAPTEAFF
TRBD1	NA	TRBV12-3/TRBV12-4	TRBJ2-3	TGTGCCAGCACCCGGACAGGGGGCCCTGGAACGCAGTATTTT	CASTRTGGPGTQYF
TRBD2	many	TRBV5-1	TRBJ2-3	TGCGCCAGCAGCTTCCCAACTAGCGGGGCACAAAGAGGTTCTATGGATACGCAGTATTTT	CASSFPTSGAQRGSMDTQYF
NA	many	TRBV5-1	TRBJ2-1	TGCGCCAGCGGCTGGGAGACCCCAGGGGATGAGCAGTTCTTC	CASGWETPGDEQFF
NA	many	TRBV7-2	TRBJ2-5	TGTGCCAGCAGCTTTCTTGAGGAAGAGACCCAGTACTTC	CASSFLEEETQYF
NA	many	TRBV4-1	TRBJ1-1	TGCGCCAGCAGCCAAGATCGGCCCCTCGGCACTGAAGCTTTCTTT	CASSQDRPLGTEAFF
TRBD1	many	TRBV25-1	TRBJ2-1	TGTGCCAGCAGCCTGACAGGGGTCAATGAGCAGTTCTTC	CASSLTGVNEQFF
TRBD1	many	TRBV4-3	TRBJ1-5	TGCGCCAGCAGCCAAGATCTGAAGACAGGGGGTCAGCCCCAGCATTTT	CASSQDLKTGGQPQHF
TRBD2	many	TRBV20-1	TRBJ2-1	TGCAGTGCTAATCCTAGCGGGGTAGAGCAGTTCTTC	CSANPSGVEQFF
TRBD2	many	TRBV20-1	TRBJ2-3	TGCAGTGCTAGCGGGAGGAACACAGATACGCAGTATTTT	CSASGRNTDTQYF
NA	many	TRBV7-2	TRBJ1-5	TGTGCCAGCAGCTTACTCGGCGGGGTCAATCAGCCCCAGCATTTT	CASSLLGGVNQPQHF